This is a list of T cell receptor beta chains from one sample in a study of spatial heterogeneity in lung cancer. TCRdb recomputed calls from the 5' RACE reads with MiXCR, one row per CDR3 protein. The sample includes around 9,700 distinct CDR3 sequences, roughly 7.9% of them seen just once. The material was lung tumor tissue, obtained at surgery. The origin of the receptors is a female donor with early-stage non-small cell lung cancer. Both conserved end residues are part of each CDR3. Each record gives: J gene, V gene, D gene, CDR3 length, clone size, CDR3 DNA, CDR3 protein. The D gene is left open where the match is weak. Expanded clones get a size class; other rows say once, few or many, or leave the size out.

TRBJ2-1,TRBV7-8,TRBD1,16,.,TGTGCCAGCAGCCGGACCCGGGGACAGGGCAGCAATGAGCAGTTCTTC,CASSRTRGQGSNEQFF
TRBJ2-7,TRBV20-1,TRBD1,14,many,TGCAGTGCTAGAAAAACAGGGGTCCAGGGAGAGCAGTACTTC,CSARKTGVQGEQYF
TRBJ2-1,TRBV5-4,.,15,many,TGTGCCAGCACGGGCCGGGGGCTGGCCTACAATGAGCAGTTCTTC,CASTGRGLAYNEQFF
TRBJ2-5,TRBV5-6,.,15,medium-sized,TGTGCCAGCAGCTGGTGGACAGATGGGCGAGAGACCCAGTACTTC,CASSWWTDGRETQYF
TRBJ2-5,TRBV2,.,12,few,TGTGCCAGCAGTGGGCTCCAAGAGACCCAGTACTTC,CASSGLQETQYF
TRBJ2-7,TRBV12-3/TRBV12-4,TRBD2,14,many,TGTGCCGGACGGGCGGGGGGTTACTCCTACGAGCAGTACTTC,CAGRAGGYSYEQYF
TRBJ2-2,TRBV7-2,.,16,medium-sized,TGTGCCAGCAGCTTAATGCGTCTTAAGAACACCGGGGAGCTGTTTTTT,CASSLMRLKNTGELFF
TRBJ2-2,TRBV11-1,.,15,many,TGTGCCAGCAGTCTTGCCGCGTTCTTTGACGGGGAGCTGTTTTTT,CASSLAAFFDGELFF
TRBJ2-2,TRBV9,.,16,many,TGTGCCAGCAGCGAGACCTCCGGGACATACACCGGGGAGCTGTTTTTT,CASSETSGTYTGELFF
TRBJ1-2,TRBV9,.,16,.,TGTGCCAGCAGCGTATTTGATCAAGGCGGGGCCTATGGCTACACCTTC,CASSVFDQGGAYGYTF
TRBJ2-1,TRBV6-2/TRBV6-3,.,13,medium-sized,TGTGCCATCTCCGGGATCTTCATCAATGAGCAGTTCTTC,CAISGIFINEQFF